This TCR beta chain was retrieved from a study of blood T cell repertoires in COVID-19. Study as a whole: Collection of acute and convalescent COVID-19 samples took place in the United States, Italy and Spain. PBMCs, B-cell-depleted T cells, or T cells provided the cDNA or gDNA that made up the material.

How the authors handled the data: From reference gene primer amplification, estimates of nucleated cell counts were derived. Libraries were prepared by immunoSEQ multiplex PCR; TCRdb keeps only in-frame clonotypes and omits some of them. V and J calls and clone size come straight from that table; D and trimming were deduced from the DNA. The sample lists about 210,000 clones; just under 85% were seen once. Per germline, CDR1 MNHEY and CDR2 SVGAGI. The length of the CDR3 is 15 residues. V was clipped by 5 bases and J by 5 bases; unmatched bases: 9. This chain uses TRBV6-5 with TRBJ1-5; 7 bases match TRBD1. The clonotype originates from a woman between 50 and 59 years old with active or convalescent COVID-19. Sequencing used peripheral blood. The CDR3 is CASSPDREAHQPQHF. DNA of the CDR3: TGTGCCAGCAGTCCCGACAGGGAAGCACATCAGCCCCAGCATTTT.